These 6 T cell receptor beta chains were sequenced from one sample in a study of cytomegalovirus exposure and HLA in healthy donors. The study ran its PCR with 60 Vbeta and 13 Jbeta primers. Measured with immunoSEQ multiplex PCR; TCRdb has only the in-frame clones, and not every one. The profile shows roughly 130,000 clones, about 74% of them singletons. Sequenced material: PBMCs. These receptors came from a man in his late teens or twenties in good health and CMV-seropositive.

This chain links TRBV6-1 with TRBJ2-3, with 7 bases fitting TRBD2. This CDR3 region has 17 residues. Germline V CDR1 and CDR2: MNHNS, SASEGT. The V gene end was trimmed by 2 bases and the J gene end by 4 bases; junction bases not matched to a gene: 12. Written as DNA, the CDR3 is TGTGCCAGCAGTGAAAGTCCCAACCCACGGGAGGCAGATACGCAGTATTTT. This translates into CASSESPNPREADTQYF.

This clone was counted a few times. The rearrangement uses TRBV15 and TRBJ1-4, with TRBD1 matching over 7 bases. V dropped 0 bases and J dropped 7; count of bases not matched to a gene: 8. The CDR3 has 16 residues. Germline-derived CDR1 and CDR2 are LNHNV and YYDKDF (reference sequence). DNA of the CDR3: TGTGCCACCAGCAGAGATAGGCAGGGGGGAATTGAAAAACTGTTTTTT. It translates to CATSRDRQGGIEKLFF.

V usage is TRBV28 and J usage is TRBJ2-7, with TRBD2 identical over 11 bases. The CDR3 extends over 15 amino acids. Germline lookup yields CDR1 MDHEN and CDR2 SYDVKM. Trimming removed 3 bases from V and 4 bases from J; junction bases left unmatched: 5. DNA for the CDR3: TGTGCCAGCAGTTTCCGTTCTAGCGGGAGGTACGAGCAGTACTTC. This codes for CASSFRSSGRYEQYF.

The CDR3 reads CASSLFDRNEKLFF. CDR3 sequence (DNA): TGTGCCAGCAGCCTCTTCGACAGAAATGAAAAACTGTTTTTT. The chain is built from TRBV28 and TRBJ1-4; D is possibly TRBD1 (5 bases). Trimming left V 6 bases short and J 5 bases short, with 13 bases between. There are 14 residues in the CDR3. Per the germline V gene, CDR1 is MDHEN and CDR2 is SYDVKM.

The V and J genes are TRBV7-2 and TRBJ2-7; TRBD1 agrees at 11 bases. J gave up 2 bases and V 6 bases, and 6 bases lay outside the gene matches. The CDR3 is made up of 15 amino acids. CDR1 is SGHTA, CDR2 FQGNSA, per germline. CDR3 sequence reads: CASSRPGQGAYEQYF. DNA of the CDR3: TGTGCCAGCAGTCGGCCGGGACAGGGGGCCTACGAGCAGTACTTC.

A few counts support this clone. The chain uses TRBV4-2 and TRBJ2-3; 8 nucleotides line up with TRBD2. CDR1 and CDR2 (germline): LGHNA, YNFKEQ. V shed 2 bases, J shed 4 bases, and the junction held 5 bases outside the gene matches. The length of the CDR3 is 15 residues. The CDR3 sequence: CASSQISGNPDTQYF. CDR3 bases: TGTGCCAGCAGCCAAATTAGCGGGAACCCAGATACGCAGTATTTT.